This T cell receptor beta chain was obtained from a study of Ad26.COV2.S vaccination and SARS-CoV-2 variants. Study-level background: Once, or twice with 56 days between doses, Ad26.COV2.S was given intramuscularly. General study results and limits: Breadth of non-spike TCRs did not differ between vaccinees and placebo recipients.

Comments on this clone: Its antigen is as yet unknown.

Using immunoSEQ multiplex PCR, the repertoire was profiled, and TCRdb retains in-frame clones only, with some absent. The profile shows 300,000 to 450,000 clones, approximately 81% of them singletons. The CDR3 length is 14 residues. From germline, CDR1 is SNHLY and CDR2 FYNNEI. Deletions cut 8 bases from V and 3 bases from J, with 14 bases between. Described treatment: approximately 18 received Ad26.COV2.S at low or high dose, single or two shots; 5 received placebo; per-sample allocation not given. Sampling took place 63 days after the first vaccine or placebo injection. What was given as vaccine was an Ad26 vector encoding Wuhan-strain SARS-CoV-2 spike.

Source: peripheral blood, taken in a trial of Ad26.COV2.S vaccine versus placebo. This clonotype was obtained from a person between 18 and 65 years old who received the Ad26.COV2.S COVID-19 vaccine or a placebo. The V gene is TRBV2, the J gene TRBJ1-3, with no clear D. For the CDR3, the DNA is TGTGCCAGCTGCCAGGAGGGATTTGGAAACACCATATATTTT. Its translation is CASCQEGFGNTIYF.